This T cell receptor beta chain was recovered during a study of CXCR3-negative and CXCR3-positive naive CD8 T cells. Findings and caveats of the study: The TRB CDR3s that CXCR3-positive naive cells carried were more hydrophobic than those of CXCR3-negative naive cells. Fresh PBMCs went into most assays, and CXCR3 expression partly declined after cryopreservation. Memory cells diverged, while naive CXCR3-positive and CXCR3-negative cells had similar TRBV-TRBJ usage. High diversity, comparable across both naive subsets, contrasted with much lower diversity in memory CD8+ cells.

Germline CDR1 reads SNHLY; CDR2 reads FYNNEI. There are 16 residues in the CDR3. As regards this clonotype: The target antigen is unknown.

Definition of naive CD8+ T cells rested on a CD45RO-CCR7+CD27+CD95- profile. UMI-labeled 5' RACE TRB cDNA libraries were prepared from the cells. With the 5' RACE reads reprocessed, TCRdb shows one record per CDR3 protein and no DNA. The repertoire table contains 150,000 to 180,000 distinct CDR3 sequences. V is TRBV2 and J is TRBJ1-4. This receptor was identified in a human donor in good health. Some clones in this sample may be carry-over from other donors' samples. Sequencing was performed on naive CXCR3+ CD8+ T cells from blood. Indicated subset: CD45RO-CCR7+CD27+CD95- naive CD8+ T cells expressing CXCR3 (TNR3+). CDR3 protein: CASTDYSGGANEKLFF.